This TCR beta chain is drawn from a study of T cell changes during pregnancy in multiple sclerosis. The repertoire was sequenced with immunoSEQ multiplex PCR; TCRdb's copy has only in-frame clones and lacks some. The table lists 40,000 or so clones, about 90% of them singletons. CDR3 size: 13 residues. Trimming shortened V by 2 bases and J by 10 bases, and 14 bases separated the two germline ends. The germline gives CDR1 GTSNPN, CDR2 SVGIG (reference sequence). This sequence was found in a female donor in good health, enrolled as a control in a pregnancy study. The chain links TRBV30 to TRBJ1-4, with D perhaps matching TRBD1 (5 bases). The material was CD4+ T cells from peripheral blood mononuclear cells, obtained in the third trimester of pregnancy. The CDR3 region has the DNA TGTGCCTGGAGTCGGGGGGTTCAGGGAAAACTGTTTTTT. Translation: CAWSRGVQGKLFF.